The 17 T cell receptor beta chains below come from one sample, sequenced in a study of cytomegalovirus exposure and HLA in healthy donors. Primers for the PCR totalled 60 Vbeta and 13 Jbeta. Here immunoSEQ multiplex PCR was the method, and the copy in TCRdb shows in-frame clones only, minus some. Seen here are roughly 78,000 clones, around 60% observed once, and the top ten hold more than 5%. Material: PBMCs. Every receptor here comes from a man aged 25-45 years in good health and CMV-seropositive.

This clone showed up just a few times. V and J are TRBV2 and TRBJ2-5, with 9 bases fitting TRBD1. Germline V lookup: CDR1 SNHLY, CDR2 FYNNEI. CDR3 length equals 14 residues. Trimming at V came to 4 bases and at J to 4 bases, leaving 4 bases not matched to a gene. This CDR3 is CASSVTGGSETQYF. The CDR3 region has the DNA TGTGCCAGCAGTGTGACAGGGGGGTCAGAGACCCAGTACTTC.

The V call is TRBV30, the J call TRBJ1-2, with 7 bases fitting TRBD1. The V gene end was trimmed by 2 bases and the J gene end by 4 bases; junction bases not matched to a gene: 4. Germline V gives CDR1 GTSNPN, CDR2 SVGIG (reference sequence). CDR3 length: 13 amino acids. In DNA, the CDR3 is TGTGCCTGGAGTCGGGACAGACCCTATGGCTACACCTTC. The encoded protein is CAWSRDRPYGYTF.

The chain combines TRBV27 with TRBJ2-5, with 14 bases aligning to TRBD2. Trimming cost V 4 bases and J 5 bases; bases outside gene matches: 15. There are 19 residues in the CDR3. The germline gives CDR1 MNHEY, CDR2 SMNVEV (reference sequence). The CDR3 coding sequence is TGTGCCAGCAGTTCACGTGGGACTAGCGGGGGTTCGAAGGGGGAGACCCAGTACTTC. Its translation: CASSSRGTSGGSKGETQYF.

This clone has just a few counts. The rearrangement joins TRBV19 to TRBJ1-5, with 7 bases that match TRBD1. The germline gives CDR1 LNHDA, CDR2 SQIVND (reference sequence). This CDR3 has 13 residues. After removal of 8 bases from V and 9 bases from J, the junction contained 10 bases not matched to a gene. DNA of the CDR3: TGTGCCAGTGGGGGGACAGCGAGGGCGCCCCAGCATTTT. Protein: CASGGTARAPQHF.

The chain links TRBV4-3 to TRBJ2-5, with 7 bases fitting TRBD1. Trimming cost V 4 bases and J 4 bases; bases outside gene matches: 9. CDR3 length: 15 residues. Looked up from germline, CDR1 is LGHNA and CDR2 is YSLEER. The DNA of the CDR3 is TGCGCCAGCAGCCTCATGACAGGGTCGGGAGAGACCCAGTACTTC. Its protein is CASSLMTGSGETQYF.

This clone was counted between two and nine times. V and J are TRBV2 and TRBJ1-1; 8 nucleotides line up with TRBD1. Germline CDR1 SNHLY, CDR2 FYNNEI. This CDR3 has 15 amino acids. V trimming: 5 bases; J trimming: 5 bases; junction bases outside the gene matches: 10. Here the CDR3 reads CASSYQTGAGTEAFF. CDR3 nucleotides: TGTGCCAGCAGTTATCAGACAGGGGCGGGAACTGAAGCTTTCTTT.

The chain links TRBV7-7 to TRBJ2-2; 8 nucleotides match TRBD2. The CDR3 is 16 amino acids. V was clipped by 5 bases and J by 7 bases; unmatched bases: 12. CDR1 is SSHAT, CDR2 FNYEAQ, per germline (reference sequence). The CDR3 nucleotides are TGTGCCAGCAGCCCCGCTTCGGGGGGGGCCATCGGGGAGCTGTTTTTT. This encodes CASSPASGGAIGELFF.

The chain is built from TRBV2 and TRBJ2-5, with D possibly matching TRBD2 (5 bases). The germline V and J ends were trimmed by 7 bases and 5 bases, with 29 bases remaining between them. CDR3 length: 18 amino acids. Germline CDR1 and CDR2: SNHLY and FYNNEI. The CDR3 bases are TGTGCCAGCAACCAACACGTAATAGTCTGGGAGCGTATGGAGACCCAGTACTTC. Its protein is CASNQHVIVWERMETQYF. Full variable domain (rest looked up from reference TRBV2 and TRBJ2-5): EPEVTQTPSHQVTQMGQEVILRCVPISNHLYFYWYRQILGQKVEFLVSFYNNEISEKSEIFDDQFSVERPDGSNFTLKIRSTKLEDSAMYFCASNQHVIVWERMETQYFGPGTRLLVL.

The CDR3 DNA reads as TGTGCCAGTAGTACAAAGACAGAGCAGTACTTC. This codes for CASSTKTEQYF. V and J are TRBV19 and TRBJ2-7; D remains unclear. Between the trimmed V and J ends, which lost 4 bases and 7 bases, there was a span of 8 bases. The germline V gene encodes CDR1 LNHDA and CDR2 SQIVND (reference sequence). There are 11 residues in the CDR3.

The chain combines TRBV7-9 with TRBJ2-3; D gene uncertain. Per germline, CDR1 SEHNR and CDR2 FQNEAQ (reference sequence). V lost 7 bases to trimming and J lost 5 bases, with 13 bases between them. The CDR3 consists of 13 residues. CDR3 nucleotides: TGTGCCAGCAACTCCCCCTTAGTAGATACGCAGTATTTT. Its translation: CASNSPLVDTQYF.

The rearrangement joins TRBV14 to TRBJ1-2; unclear D gene. V lost 3 bases and J lost 5, with 7 bases in between. CDR1 SGHDN and CDR2 FVKESK come from the germline V gene. The CDR3 runs to 12 residues. In nucleotides, the CDR3 is TGTGCCAGCAGCCACACTTCGTATGGCTACACCTTC. Its protein product is CASSHTSYGYTF.

For the CDR3, the DNA is TGTGCCAGCAGTGATTCCGGGACTAGCGGAGATACGCAGTATTTT. This sequence encodes CASSDSGTSGDTQYF. V is TRBV25-1 and J is TRBJ2-3; 11 bases are shared with TRBD2. The CDR3 consists of 15 residues. CDR1 is MGHDK, CDR2 SYGVNS, per germline. Trimming removed 3 bases from V and 5 bases from J; junction bases left unmatched: 4.

J is TRBJ1-2 and V is TRBV5-8, with a tentative D call TRBD1 (5 bases). V gave up 9 bases and J gave up 5 bases, with 20 bases separating them. Germline V gene sequence: CDR1 SGHTS, CDR2 YDEGEE. The CDR3 is made up of 14 amino acids. Here the CDR3 reads CAIRPRGGVYGYTF. The DNA for the CDR3 is TGTGCCATCAGGCCGCGGGGGGGAGTTTATGGCTACACCTTC.

The J gene is TRBJ2-3, the V gene TRBV2; no clear D. This CDR3 contains 15 residues. V gave up 3 bases and J gave up 1 base, with 11 bases separating them. CDR1 SNHLY and CDR2 FYNNEI come from the germline V gene. This CDR3 is CASSDSAEGTDTQYF. The CDR3 bases are TGTGCCAGCAGTGACTCGGCAGAGGGCACAGATACGCAGTATTTT. Full variable domain (missing parts from reference TRBV2 and TRBJ2-3): EPEVTQTPSHQVTQMGQEVILRCVPISNHLYFYWYRQILGQKVEFLVSFYNNEISEKSEIFDDQFSVERPDGSNFTLKIRSTKLEDSAMYFCASSDSAEGTDTQYFGPGTRLTVL.

The V gene is TRBV6-5, the J gene TRBJ2-3; 8 bases are a match to TRBD1. After removal of 7 bases from V and 0 bases from J, the junction contained 6 bases not matched to a gene. CDR1 and CDR2 from the germline V gene are MNHEY and SVGAGI. The length of the CDR3 is 15 residues. The CDR3 reads CASNDRGWSTDTQYF. The CDR3 DNA reads as TGTGCCAGCAACGACAGGGGATGGAGCACAGATACGCAGTATTTT.

This clone was detected only a few times. CDR3 in DNA: TGTGCCAGCAGTTCGGGAGAGACCTACGAGCAGTACTTC. As protein: CASSSGETYEQYF. The gene calls are TRBV7-9 and TRBJ2-7; D is perhaps TRBD2 (6 bases). This CDR3 has 13 residues. Trimming pared 6 bases from V and 2 bases from J, leaving 11 bases between. Per the germline V gene, CDR1 is SEHNR and CDR2 is FQNEAQ (reference sequence).

This chain uses TRBV10-2 with TRBJ2-1; tentatively, D is TRBD2 (5 bases). V lost 0 bases and J 9 bases, leaving 18 bases between the germline ends. Germline V gene lookup returns CDR1 WSHSY and CDR2 SAAADI. The CDR3 length is 16 residues. CDR3 region: CASSESGYQIGVEQFF. The CDR3 bases are TGCGCCAGCAGTGAGTCAGGTTATCAAATCGGGGTTGAGCAGTTCTTC.